This T cell receptor (beta chain) was documented in a study of siplizumab effects on memory and regulatory T cells. Study-wide findings and caveats: An assignable naive or memory phenotype was lacking in roughly 80-96% of proliferating CD4+ or CD8+ clones. No more than a minor fraction of alloreactive clones could be traced back to unstimulated subsets.

As for this clone: Its antigen is not identified.

Germline V gives CDR1 SGHDN, CDR2 FVKESK. Trimming removed 2 bases at V and 11 bases at J, with 15 bases between. The CDR3 spans 13 residues. Profiled with immunoSEQ multiplex PCR; TCRdb holds only in-frame clones, not every one. The sample consists of more than 95,000 clones, over 85% of them appearing once. The sequence came from a human donor in good health. Sequencing used Tregs sorted from blood. The V call is TRBV14, the J call TRBJ1-1, with unresolved D. CDR3 residues: CASSQYWAGSAFF. The CDR3 DNA reads as TGTGCCAGCAGCCAATACTGGGCGGGGAGCGCTTTCTTT.